What follows describes a single T cell receptor (beta chain). There is no known antigen for this receptor. One end of the junction does not line up with germline, which may come from a read error. The same CDR3 can be traced to other DNA sequences in this sample. These data are taken from a study of shared T cell receptors in the human thymus (dated by TCRdb to the early 2020s). In terms of the full investigation: The study investigated the way shared, self-reactive T-cell receptor alpha chains are produced in the human thymus.

The library was produced with the immunoSEQ multiplex PCR assay. TCRdb retrieved this table from immuneACCESS and kept in-frame rearrangements only. Not all clones are present; in checked studies, unresolved V genes account for under half, and no reason is known for the remainder. The sample has about 660,000 clones on record, approximately 87% of them singletons. The top ten clonotypes cover approximately 0.011% of the sample. From its cysteine to its phenylalanine, the CDR3 spans 12 amino acids. The retained sequence is limited to the CDR3, 36 bases, with the frame set at the first base. Via the germline V gene (reference sequence), CDR1 is GTSNPN and CDR2 SVGIG. These data also featured in a second study, about human thymus T cells. The second study's authors report: The donors were immunologically healthy infants in Finland who had open corrective cardiac surgery for congenital heart defects. The thymus tissue came from surgical resects taken out during corrective cardiac surgery. V and J gene segment usage appeared biased in both thymic and peripheral blood repertoires. The related research found that thymic TCR repertoires overlapped highly between unrelated individuals. The study described the TCR alpha and beta repertoires in under ten infant thymus samples and a few matching peripheral blood samples. The cohort included more than 5 male and a couple of female infants, with donor ages spanning 7 to 244 days. Thymocytes were released mechanically from tissue and stored at -70 °C as pellets of roughly 8.5-32 million cells. A QIAsymphony instrument was used to extract genomic DNA from the frozen cell pellets. The immunoSEQ multiplex PCR assay was used to amplify the TCRB and TCRAD loci from a standardized amount of quality-controlled genomic DNA. Amplicons spanned the V(D)J region at a length sufficient to cover the CDR3 and identify V and J genes. Through the commercial immunoSEQ service, the amplicons were sequenced on an Illumina platform. Primer bias and sequencing errors were corrected using previously described methods, and TCRAD and TCRB definitions followed the IMGT database. Repertoires were analysed with immunoSEQ Analyzer 3.0 and VDJTools, covering basic statistics, V/J segment usage, diversity estimates, rarefaction and pairwise overlap. Diversity was estimated with Chao1, ChaoE, Efron-Thisted, Shannon and inverse Simpson indices, and also on datasets down-sampled to the smallest sample. For repertoire overlap, CDR3 nucleotide sequence, V gene and J gene had to match strictly, and clustering was done by Jaccard-based multidimensional scaling. On average, roughly 810,000 unique TCRB clonotypes were obtained from thymus samples, compared with around 78,000 from blood samples.

The receptor chain draws on TRBV30 and TRBJ1-2; 9 middle bases align to TRBD1. The receptor comes from a boy in the first two years of life with a congenital heart defect. Donor details come from another sample of the same person, matched by shared clones. The sequencing sample was made of thymocytes. The sequence in DNA is TGTGCCTGGAACTTGGGACAGGGCGGCTACACCTTT. Its translation reads: CAWNLGQGGYTF.